The 24 T cell receptor beta chains below come from one sample, sequenced in a study of shared clonotypes between healthy human individuals. Clones were read by immunoSEQ multiplex PCR, and TCRdb kept only the in-frame ones, dropping some. The profile shows 1,500,000 or so clones, around 98.5% of them singletons. The source material was naive CD4+ T cells sorted from blood. Subset given: CD45RA+ positively selected. Receptors originate from a man aged 25 to 45 in good health.

CDR3 sequence (DNA): TGTGCCAGCTCACTCGGGGCCAACACTGAAGCTTTCTTT. This gives the protein CASSLGANTEAFF. The rearrangement links TRBV18 to TRBJ1-1, with D possibly being TRBD1 (5 bases). In germline, CDR1 is KGHSH, CDR2 LQKENI. V lost 4 bases, J lost 2 bases, and 8 bases lay in between. The CDR3 sequence is 13 residues long.

The V call is TRBV2, the J call TRBJ1-5; the D is unclear. This CDR3 spans 14 amino acids. The germline V gene encodes CDR1 SNHLY and CDR2 FYNNEI. Between the trimmed V and J ends, which lost 3 bases and 5 bases, there was a span of 11 bases. DNA of the CDR3: TGTGCCAGCAGTGAGGATCTTGGTCATCAGCCCCAGCATTTT. The encoded protein is CASSEDLGHQPQHF.

V gene TRBV5-1 combines with J gene TRBJ1-3; tentative D call: TRBD1 (6 bases). Germline V gives CDR1 SGHRS, CDR2 YFSETQ. V was clipped by 4 bases and J by 0 bases, with 8 bases between them. The CDR3 has 14 amino acids. In DNA form, the CDR3 reads TGCGCCAGCAGCCGGACAGCCTCTGGAAACACCATATATTTT. As protein: CASSRTASGNTIYF. Complete variable domain (other parts from reference TRBV5-1 and TRBJ1-3): KAGVTQTPRYLIKTRGQQVTLSCSPISGHRSVSWYQQTPGQGLQFLFEYFSETQRNKGNFPGRFSGRQFSNSRSEMNVSTLELGDSALYLCASSRTASGNTIYFGEGSWLTVV.

The chain couples TRBV27 to TRBJ2-2, with D uncertain. Trimming shortened V by 3 bases and J by 4 bases, and 12 bases separated the two germline ends. The V gene's germline CDR1 is MNHEY and CDR2 SMNVEV (reference sequence). The CDR3 is 15 amino acids. CDR3 coding DNA: TGTGCCAGCAGTTTCCTGGGGATGCCCACCGGGGAGCTGTTTTTT. Translating gives CASSFLGMPTGELFF.

The chain uses TRBV5-1 and TRBJ1-2; TRBD1 agrees at 8 bases. The length of the CDR3 is 13 residues. V lost 5 bases and J lost 8; bases outside the gene matches: 8. Germline-derived CDR1 and CDR2 are SGHRS and YFSETQ. DNA for the CDR3: TGCGCCAGCAGGACCGGACAGGGTGGGGGCTACACCTTC. This sequence encodes CASRTGQGGGYTF.

V and J are TRBV7-6 and TRBJ2-7, with 8 bases matching TRBD1. Germline CDR1 is SGHVS and CDR2 is FNYEAQ. The length of the CDR3 is 14 residues. The V segment lost 3 bases and the J segment 4 bases; nucleotides outside the gene matches: 5. The CDR3 DNA is TGTGCCAGCAGCTTGACGGACAGGGCGTACGAGCAGTACTTC. Encoded protein: CASSLTDRAYEQYF.

V is TRBV6-5 and J is TRBJ2-3; the match to TRBD1 covers 7 bases. After removal of 6 bases from V and 2 bases from J, the junction contained 8 bases not matched to a gene. This CDR3 is built from 15 residues. CDR1 is MNHEY and CDR2 is SVGAGI in the germline V gene. CDR3 in amino acids: CASRPTGSITDTQYF. In nucleotides, the CDR3 is TGTGCCAGCAGGCCGACAGGGTCGATCACAGATACGCAGTATTTT.

This chain joins TRBV9 and TRBJ2-7; unclear D gene. Germline V gene data show CDR1 as SGDLS and CDR2 as YYNGEE. This CDR3 has 14 residues. V dropped 4 bases and J dropped 1 base, with 12 bases sitting between them. CDR3: CASSTTPRSYEQYF. In DNA form, the CDR3 reads TGTGCCAGCAGCACCACGCCGCGTTCCTACGAGCAGTACTTC.

The chain has TRBV29-1 and TRBJ2-1, with 8 bases lining up with TRBD2. Germline assignment: CDR1 SQVTM and CDR2 ANQGSEA. The CDR3 extends over 16 amino acids. J was trimmed by 7 bases and V by 2 bases; bases with no gene match: 13. CDR3 in DNA: TGCAGCGTTGAAATAATGCCTAGCGGGTTCATAAATGAGCAGTTCTTC. Its protein is CSVEIMPSGFINEQFF.

This chain connects TRBV7-6 to TRBJ2-1; 10 bases map to TRBD1. CDR3 size: 20 residues. The V gene end was trimmed by 5 bases and the J gene end by 0 bases; junction bases not matched to a gene: 16. CDR1 and CDR2 from the germline V gene are SGHVS and FNYEAQ. The CDR3 nucleotides read TGTGCCAGCAGCGACCGGGACAGGGGATCGGGCCCCCTCTCCTACAATGAGCAGTTCTTC. This encodes CASSDRDRGSGPLSYNEQFF.

The chain couples TRBV10-3 to TRBJ2-1; weak D call: TRBD2 (7 bases). Trimming left V 4 bases short and J 7 bases short, with 11 bases between. The CDR3 length is 13 residues. CDR1 is ENHRY and CDR2 is SYGVKD in the germline V gene. The CDR3 is CAISASGTNEQFF. CDR3 sequence (DNA): TGTGCCATCAGTGCGAGCGGGACAAATGAGCAGTTCTTC.

The gene calls are TRBV11-2 and TRBJ2-3; D unresolved. Trimming took off 5 bases at V and 6 bases at J, with 9 bases between the two ends. The CDR3 runs 12 residues. The germline V gene has CDR1 SGHAT and CDR2 FQNNGV. The CDR3 spells CASSPDWDTQYF. CDR3 in DNA: TGTGCCAGCAGCCCCGACTGGGATACGCAGTATTTT.

The chain combines TRBV29-1 with TRBJ2-7; D gene uncertain. The V and J ends lost 0 bases and 0 bases respectively, with 12 bases between them. The CDR3 extends over 15 amino acids. From germline, CDR1 is SQVTM and CDR2 ANQGSEA. CDR3 residues: CSVEDMEQNSYEQYF. CDR3 nucleotides: TGCAGCGTTGAAGATATGGAGCAGAACTCCTACGAGCAGTACTTC.

The V call is TRBV30, the J call TRBJ2-7; TRBD1 is a possible D gene (7 bases). Looked up from germline, CDR1 is GTSNPN and CDR2 is SVGIG (reference sequence). Trimming stripped 5 bases from V and 5 bases from J, with 13 bases between. CDR3 length: 12 residues. CDR3 in DNA: TGTGCCTGGTGGACAGGAGGGAACGAGCAGTACTTC. Translation: CAWWTGGNEQYF.

This clone was counted once. The rearrangement joins TRBV29-1 to TRBJ2-1, with 12 bases aligning to TRBD2. This CDR3 contains 17 residues. J was trimmed by 0 bases and V by 7 bases; bases with no gene match: 10. The germline CDR1 and CDR2 sequences are SQVTM and ANQGSEA. For the CDR3, the DNA is TGCAGCGGAGTAGGGCTAGCGGGAGGGTCCTCCTACAATGAGCAGTTCTTC. Its protein product is CSGVGLAGGSSYNEQFF.

The V gene is TRBV9, the J gene TRBJ2-5; maybe TRBD1 (7 bases). The CDR3 contains 14 residues. The V and J ends lost 4 bases and 3 bases respectively, with 13 bases between them. Germline CDR1 is SGDLS and CDR2 is YYNGEE. CDR3 region: CASSPGRGEETQYF. Here the CDR3 DNA reads TGTGCCAGCAGCCCCGGCAGGGGGGAAGAGACCCAGTACTTC.

This chain links TRBV21-1 with TRBJ2-7; the D call of TRBD1 is as the table states it, not checked on the DNA. TRBV21-1 is a listed pseudogene. There are 15 residues in the CDR3. Written as DNA, the CDR3 is TGTGCCAGCAGCAGGACAGGGTATGGGGGCCACGAGCAGTACTTC. Translated, it gives CASSRTGYGGHEQYF.

V is TRBV6-5 and J is TRBJ2-1; 9 bases are a match to TRBD2. Germline CDR1 MNHEY, CDR2 SVGAGI. The CDR3 is made up of 16 amino acids. V was clipped by 2 bases and J by 8 bases; unmatched bases: 10. CDR3 residues: CASSYERLAGIHEQFF. CDR3 nucleotide sequence: TGTGCCAGCAGTTACGAGAGGCTAGCGGGAATTCATGAGCAGTTCTTC.

Of note for this clone: Other DNA sequences in the sample encode the same CDR3. The V gene is TRBV7-2, the J gene TRBJ1-1, with TRBD1 identical over 9 bases. Germline V gene lookup returns CDR1 SGHTA and CDR2 FQGNSA. There are 13 residues in the CDR3. V lost 6 bases and J lost 4; bases outside the gene matches: 3. The CDR3 DNA is TGTGCCAGCAGATTGACAGGGGGCACTGAAGCTTTCTTT. It encodes CASRLTGGTEAFF.

The table lists this clone with a count of one. V is TRBV27 and J is TRBJ2-1; no reliable D call. Germline assignment: CDR1 MNHEY and CDR2 SMNVEV (reference sequence). The CDR3 has 13 amino acids. Trimming left V 5 bases short and J 12 bases short, with 17 bases between. CDR3 protein: CASSTRNGVAQFF. For the CDR3, the DNA is TGTGCCAGCAGTACCCGGAACGGCGTGGCGCAGTTCTTC.

The genes are TRBV5-5 and TRBJ1-4; 9 bases map to TRBD1. The ends lost 10 bases at V and 7 bases at J; junction bases unmatched: 11. This CDR3 has 14 residues. The V gene's germline CDR1 is SGHKS and CDR2 YYEKEE (reference sequence). The DNA for the CDR3 is TGTGCCGCATCCACAGGGGGCTATGGTGAAAAACTGTTTTTT. Translated: CAASTGGYGEKLFF.

Concerning this clone itself: Other DNA variants within this sample encode the same CDR3. This chain uses TRBV19 with TRBJ2-7, with 9 bases that match TRBD1. This CDR3 has 13 residues. Germline CDR1 and CDR2: LNHDA and SQIVND (reference sequence). The ends lost 6 bases at V and 1 base at J; junction bases unmatched: 1. CDR3 DNA sequence: TGTGCCAGTAGGGACAGGGGTTCCTACGAGCAGTACTTC. Its protein is CASRDRGSYEQYF.

The rearrangement joins TRBV5-4 to TRBJ2-3; D gene uncertain. CDR3 length: 14 residues. Germline V gene sequence: CDR1 SGHNT, CDR2 YYREEE (reference sequence). V was shortened by 9 bases and J by 2 bases, with 16 bases between the two germline ends. The CDR3 DNA sequence: TGTGCCATCACCTTTTCAGTCTTCACAGATACGCAGTATTTT. Its translation is CAITFSVFTDTQYF. Using reference TRBV5-4 and TRBJ2-3 for the parts outside the CDR3, the full variable domain is ETGVTQSPTHLIKTRGQQVTLRCSSQSGHNTVSWYQQALGQGPQFIFQYYREEENGRGNFPPRFSGLQFPNYSSELNVNALELDDSALYLCAITFSVFTDTQYFGPGTRLTVL.

This rearrangement joins TRBV28 to TRBJ1-1, with D tentatively TRBD1 (5 bases). Germline values: CDR1 MDHEN, CDR2 SYDVKM. The germline V and J ends were trimmed by 6 bases and 8 bases, with 22 bases remaining between them. The CDR3 has 15 amino acids. Here the CDR3 reads CASSGWEGDRREAFF. DNA of the CDR3: TGTGCCAGCAGCGGGTGGGAGGGAGACAGAAGGGAAGCTTTCTTT. The variable domain in full, completed from reference TRBV28 and TRBJ1-1, reads DVKVTQSSRYLVKRTGEKVFLECVQDMDHENMFWYRQDPGLGLRLIYFSYDVKMKEKGDIPEGYSVSREKKERFSLILESASTNQTSMYLCASSGWEGDRREAFFGQGTRLTVV.